The 10 T cell receptor beta chains reported below all come from one sample, sequenced in a study of Tregs in tolerant kidney transplant recipients. The method was immunoSEQ multiplex PCR; TCRdb's version includes in-frame clones alone and lacks a portion of them. The data show tens of thousands of clones, around nine tenths seen once. Sequencing was done on a sample of CD8+ T cells from blood. These receptors were taken from a human donor in good health.

The V call is TRBV6-5, the J call TRBJ1-2, with D tentatively TRBD1 (5 bases). The CDR3 has 13 residues. The V gene's germline CDR1 is MNHEY and CDR2 SVGAGI. Between the trimmed V and J ends, which lost 8 bases and 6 bases, there was a span of 16 bases. As DNA, the CDR3 is TGTGCCAGCTGGGCAGGGTTCTTTGATGGCTACACCTTC. Its translation: CASWAGFFDGYTF.

The chain has TRBV15 and TRBJ2-7; the match to TRBD1 covers 7 bases. The length of the CDR3 is 13 residues. J gave up 5 bases and V 2 bases, and 3 bases lay outside the gene matches. Per the germline V gene, CDR1 is LNHNV and CDR2 is YYDKDF (reference sequence). This chain's CDR3 is CATSRSQGHEQYF. The DNA for the CDR3 is TGTGCCACCAGCAGATCACAGGGGCACGAGCAGTACTTC.

V and J are TRBV27 and TRBJ1-2; 8 bases align to TRBD1. The V and J ends lost 5 bases and 7 bases, in that order; junction bases with no gene match: 15. The germline V gene has CDR1 MNHEY and CDR2 SMNVEV (reference sequence). CDR3 size: 16 residues. This chain's CDR3 is CASSRIRQGKDSGYTF. Here the CDR3 DNA reads TGTGCCAGCAGTCGAATCCGACAGGGGAAAGATAGTGGCTACACCTTC.

This chain connects TRBV28 to TRBJ2-7; a possible D gene is TRBD2 (5 bases). CDR1 MDHEN and CDR2 SYDVKM come from the germline V gene. The V gene lost 4 bases and the J gene lost 8 bases, with 21 bases spanning the gap. The CDR3 extends over 15 amino acids. For the CDR3, the DNA is TGTGCCAGCAGTTCCGAGGGCGTTTCAACCCTCAAGCAGTACTTC. It translates to CASSSEGVSTLKQYF.

This clone showed up just a few times. This rearrangement joins TRBV2 to TRBJ1-6; tentatively, D is TRBD1 (6 bases). The V gene lost 4 bases and the J gene lost 10 bases, with 17 bases spanning the gap. This CDR3 comprises 15 residues. The germline gives CDR1 SNHLY, CDR2 FYNNEI. Here the CDR3 DNA reads TGTGCCAGCAGTGGGGGGCCGCGGCCAGACTCACCCCTCCACTTT. Its translation: CASSGGPRPDSPLHF.

This chain joins TRBV9 and TRBJ2-5; D gene ambiguous. V lost 2 bases to trimming and J lost 1 base, with 9 bases between them. The CDR3 totals 14 residues. Per the germline V gene, CDR1 is SGDLS and CDR2 is YYNGEE. CDR3 protein: CASSVGGLQETQYF. In nucleotides, the CDR3 is TGTGCCAGCAGCGTCGGCGGCCTCCAAGAGACCCAGTACTTC. Full variable domain (remainder filled in from reference TRBV9 and TRBJ2-5): DSGVTQTPKHLITATGQRVTLRCSPRSGDLSVYWYQQSLDQGLQFLIQYYNGEERAKGNILERFSAQQFPDLHSELNLSSLELGDSALYFCASSVGGLQETQYFGPGTRLLVL.

The chain carries TRBV6-5 and TRBJ2-7; D unresolved. The CDR3 is 13 residues long. V was cut by 3 bases and J by 3 bases, with 9 bases left in between. In germline, CDR1 is MNHEY, CDR2 SVGAGI. The CDR3 reads CASSYGVGYEQYF. The CDR3 DNA reads as TGTGCCAGCAGTTATGGGGTAGGCTACGAGCAGTACTTC.

The gene calls are TRBV19 and TRBJ2-1; 7 nucleotides match TRBD2. The V gene's germline CDR1 is LNHDA and CDR2 SQIVND (reference sequence). This CDR3 region has 13 residues. The CDR3 bases are TGTGCGGCGGCCGCGGGAGCCAACAATGAGCAGTTCTTC. Encoded protein: CAAAAGANNEQFF.

This chain joins TRBV5-1 and TRBJ2-5, with D perhaps matching TRBD1 (6 bases). Looked up from germline, CDR1 is SGHRS and CDR2 is YFSETQ. This CDR3 is built from 15 residues. Trimming took 2 bases from V and 1 from J, leaving 12 bases between them. In nucleotides, the CDR3 is TGCGCCAGCAGCTTCTTTCCGGACAGCCAAGAGACCCAGTACTTC. Amino acids: CASSFFPDSQETQYF.

The genes are TRBV4-2 and TRBJ2-3; 12 positions agree with TRBD2. The V gene's germline CDR1 is LGHNA and CDR2 YNFKEQ. J lost 2 bases, V lost 4 bases, and 1 base had no gene match. This CDR3 contains 15 residues. The DNA for the CDR3 is TGTGCCAGCAGCCCTAGCGGGGGGGCCACAGATACGCAGTATTTT. Amino acid sequence: CASSPSGGATDTQYF.